These T cell receptor beta chains were read from a single sample in a study of STAT3 mutations in large granular lymphocyte leukemia. Repertoires were generated with immunoSEQ multiplex PCR, while TCRdb's copy carries only in-frame clones and drops some. This sample has 2,000 to 3,000 clones; around 87% occur once, and the top ten carry approximately 90%. Sequencing was carried out using peripheral blood mononuclear cells. Receptors were obtained from a woman in her 70s with T-cell large granular lymphocyte leukemia. Some clones in this sample may be carry-over from other donors' samples. Each CDR3 is given with its conserved first and last residue. Fields, in order: V gene, clone size, D gene, J gene, CDR3 DNA, CDR3 protein. D genes are given only for firm matches. Size tells how often a clone was seen (once, few, many) or the class of an expanded clone, and some rows leave it out.

v_gene: TRBV7-2
abundance: NA
d_gene: NA
j_gene: TRBJ1-4
CDR3nt: TGTGCCAGCAGCTTAGCGTTTACGGTTGAAAAACTGTTTTTT
CDR3aa: CASSLAFTVEKLFF

v_gene: TRBV30
abundance: NA
d_gene: NA
j_gene: TRBJ1-2
CDR3nt: TGTGCCTGGAGTGTACTCCAAGGATACGGCTACACCTTC
CDR3aa: CAWSVLQGYGYTF

v_gene: TRBV4-1
abundance: NA
d_gene: TRBD2
j_gene: TRBJ2-5
CDR3nt: TGCGCCAGCAGCCAAGAAGGGGCGGGGGGGCGTGAGACCCAGTACTTC
CDR3aa: CASSQEGAGGRETQYF

v_gene: TRBV9
abundance: NA
d_gene: NA
j_gene: TRBJ2-7
CDR3nt: TGTGCCAGCAGCGCAGGGTTCAACGAGCAGTACTTC
CDR3aa: CASSAGFNEQYF

v_gene: TRBV14
abundance: NA
d_gene: NA
j_gene: TRBJ2-7
CDR3nt: TGTGCCAGCAGCCAGGGAATTCCACCCTACGAGCAGTACTTC
CDR3aa: CASSQGIPPYEQYF

v_gene: TRBV7-9
abundance: NA
d_gene: NA
j_gene: TRBJ1-6
CDR3nt: TGTGCCAGCAGCTCTCCTGGGCACTCACCCCTCCACTTT
CDR3aa: CASSSPGHSPLHF

v_gene: TRBV7-2
abundance: once
d_gene: NA
j_gene: TRBJ2-4
CDR3nt: TGTGCCAGCAGCTTACAACATACAGGGGGAGGGAACATTCAGTACTTC
CDR3aa: CASSLQHTGGGNIQYF

v_gene: TRBV29-1
abundance: NA
d_gene: TRBD2
j_gene: TRBJ2-5
CDR3nt: TGCAGCGTCTTATTAGCGGGGGGATCGCAAGAGACCCAGTACTTC
CDR3aa: CSVLLAGGSQETQYF

v_gene: TRBV5-6
abundance: NA
d_gene: TRBD2
j_gene: TRBJ2-5
CDR3nt: TGTGCCAGCAGCTTCTCCTTAGCGGGGGGGCAAGAGACCCAGTACTTC
CDR3aa: CASSFSLAGGQETQYF

v_gene: TRBV9
abundance: NA
d_gene: TRBD1
j_gene: TRBJ1-6
CDR3nt: TGTGCCAGCAGCGTAACGAACCGTACAGGGGAGTCACCCCTCCACTTT
CDR3aa: CASSVTNRTGESPLHF

v_gene: TRBV4-3
abundance: once
d_gene: NA
j_gene: TRBJ1-2
CDR3nt: TGCGCCAGCAGCCAAGATTTCGATGGCTACACCTTC
CDR3aa: CASSQDFDGYTF

v_gene: TRBV30
abundance: NA
d_gene: TRBD1
j_gene: TRBJ1-4
CDR3nt: TGTGCCTGGAGGAAGGGGGCATTAAATGAAAAACTGTTTTTT
CDR3aa: CAWRKGALNEKLFF

v_gene: TRBV4-3
abundance: NA
d_gene: TRBD1
j_gene: TRBJ1-2
CDR3nt: TGCGCCAGCAGCCAAGAGGGACAGGGGGTGAATGGCTATGGCTACACCTTC
CDR3aa: CASSQEGQGVNGYGYTF

v_gene: TRBV11-3
abundance: once
d_gene: NA
j_gene: TRBJ2-2
CDR3nt: TGTGCCAGCAGCTTAGATTTGGCAGGGGCTGGGGAGCTGTTTTTT
CDR3aa: CASSLDLAGAGELFF

v_gene: TRBV11-2
abundance: NA
d_gene: NA
j_gene: TRBJ2-7
CDR3nt: TGTGCCAGCAGATTAGTGGACGAGCAGTACTTC
CDR3aa: CASRLVDEQYF

v_gene: TRBV7-9
abundance: NA
d_gene: TRBD2
j_gene: TRBJ2-7
CDR3nt: TGTGCCAGCAGCTCCTTAGCGGGGGTGTCCTACGAGCAGTACTTC
CDR3aa: CASSSLAGVSYEQYF

v_gene: TRBV5-1
abundance: NA
d_gene: NA
j_gene: TRBJ2-3
CDR3nt: TGCGCCAGCAGCTTATCCGCTAGAGCCACAGATACGCAGTATTTT
CDR3aa: CASSLSARATDTQYF

v_gene: TRBV30
abundance: NA
d_gene: NA
j_gene: TRBJ1-2
CDR3nt: TGTGCCTGGAGTGTCGGGGGGGTTGGCTACACCTTC
CDR3aa: CAWSVGGVGYTF

v_gene: TRBV5-1
abundance: NA
d_gene: TRBD1
j_gene: TRBJ1-2
CDR3nt: TGCGCCAGCAGCTTGGGGGACAGCTTCTATGGCTACACCTTC
CDR3aa: CASSLGDSFYGYTF

v_gene: TRBV11-2
abundance: NA
d_gene: TRBD1
j_gene: TRBJ1-5
CDR3nt: TGTGCCAGCAGCCAAGACAGGGGGTACGATAGCAATCAGCCCCAGCATTTT
CDR3aa: CASSQDRGYDSNQPQHF

v_gene: TRBV13
abundance: NA
d_gene: NA
j_gene: TRBJ1-6
CDR3nt: TGTGCCAGCAGCTCTAGGGCTTCACCCCTCCACTTT
CDR3aa: CASSSRASPLHF

v_gene: TRBV6-6
abundance: NA
d_gene: TRBD2
j_gene: TRBJ2-3
CDR3nt: TGTGCCAGCAGTTACGGGCGGGGGGGCCGGGATACGCAGTATTTT
CDR3aa: CASSYGRGGRDTQYF

v_gene: TRBV6-1
abundance: NA
d_gene: TRBD2
j_gene: TRBJ2-7
CDR3nt: TGTGCCAGCAGTGGGGGCGGGGGGACCTCCTACGAGCAGTACTTC
CDR3aa: CASSGGGGTSYEQYF

v_gene: TRBV7-9
abundance: NA
d_gene: NA
j_gene: TRBJ2-5
CDR3nt: TGTGCCAGCAGCTTAGAGAGGCGGGCTGACTTTCAAGAGACCCAGTACTTC
CDR3aa: CASSLERRADFQETQYF

v_gene: TRBV5-1
abundance: NA
d_gene: NA
j_gene: TRBJ2-5
CDR3nt: TGCGCCAGCAGCTTGGGCCCAGAGACCCAGTACTTC
CDR3aa: CASSLGPETQYF

v_gene: TRBV30
abundance: NA
d_gene: NA
j_gene: TRBJ1-2
CDR3nt: TGTGCCTGGATCCCGGGGAATTCCTATGGCTACACCTTC
CDR3aa: CAWIPGNSYGYTF

v_gene: TRBV28
abundance: NA
d_gene: TRBD1
j_gene: TRBJ1-6
CDR3nt: TGTGCCAGCAGTTTCGGGGGGGGACAGCTTAACTCCTATAATTCACCCCTCCACTTT
CDR3aa: CASSFGGGQLNSYNSPLHF

v_gene: TRBV6-1
abundance: few
d_gene: NA
j_gene: TRBJ1-5
CDR3nt: TGTGCCAGCAGTGAACATGAAGGGGGCAATCAGCCCCAGCATTTT
CDR3aa: CASSEHEGGNQPQHF

v_gene: TRBV27
abundance: NA
d_gene: TRBD1
j_gene: TRBJ1-1
CDR3nt: TGTGCCAGCAGCCCTGGGACAGGGGTGAACACTGAAGCTTTCTTT
CDR3aa: CASSPGTGVNTEAFF

v_gene: TRBV19
abundance: NA
d_gene: NA
j_gene: TRBJ1-2
CDR3nt: TGTGCCAGTAGTATAGCGGATGGCTACACCTTC
CDR3aa: CASSIADGYTF

v_gene: TRBV18
abundance: NA
d_gene: TRBD2
j_gene: TRBJ2-7
CDR3nt: TGTGCCAGCTCACGGGGGACTAGCGGGACGACCTACGAGCAGTACTTC
CDR3aa: CASSRGTSGTTYEQYF

v_gene: TRBV5-6
abundance: NA
d_gene: NA
j_gene: TRBJ1-1
CDR3nt: TGTGCCAGCAGCTTAACCCCCCGGAACACTGAAGCTTTCTTT
CDR3aa: CASSLTPRNTEAFF

v_gene: TRBV15
abundance: NA
d_gene: TRBD1
j_gene: TRBJ1-5
CDR3nt: TGTGCCACCAGCTGGACAGGTATCGGACAGCCCCAGCATTTT
CDR3aa: CATSWTGIGQPQHF

v_gene: TRBV5-4
abundance: NA
d_gene: NA
j_gene: TRBJ1-2
CDR3nt: TGTGCCAGCAGCCCGCAGGAGGTGCGTGGCTACACCTTC
CDR3aa: CASSPQEVRGYTF

v_gene: TRBV30
abundance: NA
d_gene: NA
j_gene: TRBJ1-4
CDR3nt: TGTGCCTGGAGTGTTTCAGGGCCCACCTCAACTAATGAAAAACTGTTTTTT
CDR3aa: CAWSVSGPTSTNEKLFF

v_gene: TRBV30
abundance: NA
d_gene: NA
j_gene: TRBJ1-2
CDR3nt: TGTGCCTGGAGTGGGGTTGGTGGCTACACCTTC
CDR3aa: CAWSGVGGYTF

v_gene: TRBV7-9
abundance: NA
d_gene: NA
j_gene: TRBJ1-1
CDR3nt: TGTGCCAGCAGCGCGTCCATGGGGAGGACTGAAGCTTTCTTT
CDR3aa: CASSASMGRTEAFF

v_gene: TRBV19
abundance: NA
d_gene: NA
j_gene: TRBJ2-7
CDR3nt: TGTGCCAGTAGTATAGATATACAGGGAACCTACGAGCAGTACTTC
CDR3aa: CASSIDIQGTYEQYF

v_gene: TRBV7-9
abundance: NA
d_gene: NA
j_gene: TRBJ1-1
CDR3nt: TGTGCCAGCAGCTTAATTCAGGGGAGCACTGAAGCTTTCTTT
CDR3aa: CASSLIQGSTEAFF

v_gene: TRBV13
abundance: NA
d_gene: NA
j_gene: TRBJ2-5
CDR3nt: TGTGCCAGCAGCCTTCTGGCTGGGCAAGAGACCCAGTACTTC
CDR3aa: CASSLLAGQETQYF

v_gene: TRBV5-1
abundance: NA
d_gene: NA
j_gene: TRBJ1-1
CDR3nt: TGCGCCAGCAGGCGAGAAGGGGGTGATCCCATAGCTTTCTTT
CDR3aa: CASRREGGDPIAFF

v_gene: TRBV7-6
abundance: NA
d_gene: TRBD1
j_gene: TRBJ1-1
CDR3nt: TGTGCCAGCAGCAGACAGGGCGGGAACACTGAAGCTTTCTTT
CDR3aa: CASSRQGGNTEAFF

v_gene: TRBV18
abundance: NA
d_gene: NA
j_gene: TRBJ2-7
CDR3nt: TGTGCCAGCTCACCACGGTTTGATTCGGCGGGGGCTGCCGAGCAGTACTTC
CDR3aa: CASSPRFDSAGAAEQYF

v_gene: TRBV11-2
abundance: medium-sized
d_gene: NA
j_gene: TRBJ1-5
CDR3nt: TGTGCCAGCAGCCCCGAGGGGTTTCAGCCCCAGCATTTT
CDR3aa: CASSPEGFQPQHF

v_gene: TRBV4-1
abundance: few
d_gene: NA
j_gene: TRBJ2-7
CDR3nt: TGCGCCAGCAGCCCCGCCGCACTAAGCTCCTACGAGCAGTACTTC
CDR3aa: CASSPAALSSYEQYF

v_gene: TRBV28
abundance: NA
d_gene: TRBD1
j_gene: TRBJ2-7
CDR3nt: TGTGCCAGCAGTTTAGGGACAGCAGGCGAGCAGTACTTC
CDR3aa: CASSLGTAGEQYF

v_gene: TRBV9
abundance: NA
d_gene: NA
j_gene: TRBJ2-2
CDR3nt: TGTGCCAGCAGCGTAAGTGAGCCCGGGGAGCTGTTTTTT
CDR3aa: CASSVSEPGELFF

v_gene: TRBV19
abundance: NA
d_gene: TRBD2
j_gene: TRBJ2-5
CDR3nt: TGTGCCAGTAGTCCCTCGGGACTAGCGGGGGCGAGGGAGACCCAGTACTTC
CDR3aa: CASSPSGLAGARETQYF

v_gene: TRBV7-7
abundance: NA
d_gene: NA
j_gene: TRBJ2-7
CDR3nt: TGTGCCAGCAGCCCCAGGTTTGGGGGTTACGAGCAGTACTTC
CDR3aa: CASSPRFGGYEQYF

v_gene: TRBV6-6
abundance: NA
d_gene: TRBD2
j_gene: TRBJ2-7
CDR3nt: TGTGCCAGCAGACGGACTAGCGGGGGTGGGAACGAGCAGTACTTC
CDR3aa: CASRRTSGGGNEQYF

v_gene: TRBV18
abundance: once
d_gene: TRBD2
j_gene: TRBJ2-3
CDR3nt: TGTGCCAGCTCATCAGAACTAGCGGGGGGCACAGATACGCAGTATTTT
CDR3aa: CASSSELAGGTDTQYF

v_gene: TRBV18
abundance: NA
d_gene: NA
j_gene: TRBJ2-5
CDR3nt: TGTGCCAGCTCACCACTCGAGCGGGAGACCCAGTACTTC
CDR3aa: CASSPLERETQYF

v_gene: TRBV30
abundance: NA
d_gene: TRBD1
j_gene: TRBJ1-2
CDR3nt: TGTGCCTGGAGTAACCCTAGGGACAGGGGGCGCGGCTATGGCTACACCTTC
CDR3aa: CAWSNPRDRGRGYGYTF

v_gene: TRBV5-1
abundance: NA
d_gene: NA
j_gene: TRBJ2-7
CDR3nt: TGCGCCAGCAGGGATGGGACGCACTCCTACGAGCAGTACTTC
CDR3aa: CASRDGTHSYEQYF

v_gene: TRBV29-1
abundance: NA
d_gene: NA
j_gene: TRBJ1-2
CDR3nt: TGCAGCGTTGAAGGGGGGGGTAAGGGTAACTATGGCTACACCTTC
CDR3aa: CSVEGGGKGNYGYTF

v_gene: TRBV28
abundance: NA
d_gene: NA
j_gene: TRBJ2-5
CDR3nt: TGTGCCAGCAGTGCAGAAGGATTCGGCAGGGAGACCCAGTACTTC
CDR3aa: CASSAEGFGRETQYF

v_gene: TRBV5-1
abundance: once
d_gene: NA
j_gene: TRBJ2-5
CDR3nt: TGCGCCAGCAGCATTGGCAGGGCAGGGGAGACCCAGTACTTC
CDR3aa: CASSIGRAGETQYF

v_gene: TRBV27
abundance: NA
d_gene: NA
j_gene: TRBJ1-1
CDR3nt: TGTGCCAGCAGTTTCACCGGACGGGAAGCTTTCTTT
CDR3aa: CASSFTGREAFF